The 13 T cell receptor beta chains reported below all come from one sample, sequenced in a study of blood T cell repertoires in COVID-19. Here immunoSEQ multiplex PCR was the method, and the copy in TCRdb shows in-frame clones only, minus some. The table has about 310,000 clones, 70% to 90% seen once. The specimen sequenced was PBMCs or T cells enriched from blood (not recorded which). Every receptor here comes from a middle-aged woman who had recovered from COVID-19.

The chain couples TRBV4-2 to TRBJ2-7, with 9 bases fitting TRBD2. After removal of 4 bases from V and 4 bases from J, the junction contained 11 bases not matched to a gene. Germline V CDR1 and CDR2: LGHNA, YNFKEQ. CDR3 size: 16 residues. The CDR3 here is CASSPDGLAKGYEQYF. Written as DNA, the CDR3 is TGTGCCAGCAGCCCAGATGGACTAGCGAAGGGATACGAGCAGTACTTC.

The CDR3 nucleotides are TGTGCCAGCACCCTGGGGAGGGCGCCCAACTATGGCTACACCTTC. Translation gives CASTLGRAPNYGYTF. V gene TRBV7-8 combines with J gene TRBJ1-2; D gene ambiguous. The CDR3 sequence is 15 residues long. Germline CDR1 is SGHVS and CDR2 is FQNEAQ. V was clipped by 7 bases and J by 2 bases, with 17 bases between them. The variable domain in full, completed from reference TRBV7-8 and TRBJ1-2, reads GAGVSQSPRYKVAKRGQDVALRCDPISGHVSLFWYQQALGQGPEFLTYFQNEAQLDKSGLPSDRFFAERPEGSVSTLKIQRTQQEDSAVYLCASTLGRAPNYGYTFGSGTRLTVV.

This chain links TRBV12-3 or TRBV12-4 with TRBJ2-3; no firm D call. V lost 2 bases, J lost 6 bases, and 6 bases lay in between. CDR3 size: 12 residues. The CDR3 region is CASSLIGDTQYF. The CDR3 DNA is TGTGCCAGCAGTTTAATCGGGGATACGCAGTATTTT.

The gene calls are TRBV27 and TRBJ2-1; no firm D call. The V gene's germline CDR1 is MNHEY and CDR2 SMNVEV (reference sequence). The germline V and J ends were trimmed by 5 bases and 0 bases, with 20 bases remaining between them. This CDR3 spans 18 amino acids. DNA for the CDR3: TGTGCCAGCAGTCCACACCGCGGCTACCTTAGCTCCTACAATGAGCAGTTCTTC. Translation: CASSPHRGYLSSYNEQFF.

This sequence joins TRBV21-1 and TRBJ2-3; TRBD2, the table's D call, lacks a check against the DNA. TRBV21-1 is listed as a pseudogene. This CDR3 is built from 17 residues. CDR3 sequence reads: CASGSGASGNFTDTQYF. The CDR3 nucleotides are TGTGCCAGCGGGTCGGGGGCTAGCGGAAACTTTACAGATACGCAGTATTTT.

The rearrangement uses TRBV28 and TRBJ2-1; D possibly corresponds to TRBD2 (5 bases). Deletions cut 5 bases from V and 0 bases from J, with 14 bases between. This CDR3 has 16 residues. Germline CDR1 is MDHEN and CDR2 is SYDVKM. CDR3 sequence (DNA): TGTGCCAGCAGTCTATCGACTATGAGCTCCTACAATGAGCAGTTCTTC. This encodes CASSLSTMSSYNEQFF.

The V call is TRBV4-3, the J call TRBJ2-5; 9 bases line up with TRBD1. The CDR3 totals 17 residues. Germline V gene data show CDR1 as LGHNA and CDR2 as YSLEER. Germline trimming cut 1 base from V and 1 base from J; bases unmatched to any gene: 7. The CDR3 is CASSQVGNRGPQETQYF. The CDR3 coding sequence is TGCGCCAGCAGCCAAGTAGGGAACAGGGGGCCCCAAGAGACCCAGTACTTC.

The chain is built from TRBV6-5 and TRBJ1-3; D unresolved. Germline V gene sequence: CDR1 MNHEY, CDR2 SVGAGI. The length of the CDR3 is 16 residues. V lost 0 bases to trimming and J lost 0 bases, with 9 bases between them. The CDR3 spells CASSYSPLSSGNTIYF. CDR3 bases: TGTGCCAGCAGTTACTCCCCCCTGAGCTCTGGAAACACCATATATTTT.

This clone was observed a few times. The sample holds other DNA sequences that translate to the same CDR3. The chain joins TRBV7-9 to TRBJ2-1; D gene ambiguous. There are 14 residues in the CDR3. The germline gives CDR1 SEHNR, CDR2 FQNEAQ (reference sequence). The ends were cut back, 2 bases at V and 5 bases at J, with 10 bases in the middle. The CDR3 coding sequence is TGTGCCAGCAGCTTAAGTACCGGTGACAATGAGCAGTTCTTC. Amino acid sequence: CASSLSTGDNEQFF.

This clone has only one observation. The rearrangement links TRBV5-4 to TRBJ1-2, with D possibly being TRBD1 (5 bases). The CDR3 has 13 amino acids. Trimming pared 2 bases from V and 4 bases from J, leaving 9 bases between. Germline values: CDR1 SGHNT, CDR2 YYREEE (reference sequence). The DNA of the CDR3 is TGTGCCAGCAGCTTTCGGGGGAGCTATGGCTACACCTTC. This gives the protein CASSFRGSYGYTF.

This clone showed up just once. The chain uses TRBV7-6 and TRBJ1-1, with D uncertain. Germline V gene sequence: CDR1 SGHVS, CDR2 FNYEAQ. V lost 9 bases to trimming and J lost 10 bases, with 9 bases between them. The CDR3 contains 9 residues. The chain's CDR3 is CASLSLAFF. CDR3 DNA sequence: TGTGCCAGTCTCTCCCTAGCTTTCTTT.

The chain's CDR3 is CASSRTGGADGELFF. The CDR3 region has the DNA TGCGCCAGCAGCCGGACAGGGGGCGCGGACGGGGAGCTGTTTTTT. The chain recombines TRBV5-1 with TRBJ2-2; 11 nucleotides agree with TRBD1. The CDR3 totals 15 residues. The J segment lost 7 bases and the V segment lost 4 bases, leaving 6 bases of the junction unmatched. The germline gives CDR1 SGHRS, CDR2 YFSETQ.

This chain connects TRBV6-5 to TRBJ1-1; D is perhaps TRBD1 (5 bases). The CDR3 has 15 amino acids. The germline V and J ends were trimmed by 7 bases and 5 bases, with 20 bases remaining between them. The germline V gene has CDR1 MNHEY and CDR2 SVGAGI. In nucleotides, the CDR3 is TGTGCCAGCAACAAGGGAGGGGCGGGGTGGACTGAAGCTTTCTTT. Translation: CASNKGGAGWTEAFF.